The 27 T cell receptor beta chains below were found in one sample sequenced in a study of spatial heterogeneity in lung cancer. Time point specified: blood at routine non-recurrence follow-up after resection. Whole RNA obtained from tumor, nontumor lung or frozen PBMC underwent sequencing without sorting. TCRdb reprocessed the 5' RACE reads via MiXCR and lists one record per CDR3 protein. The sample lists roughly 26,000 distinct CDR3 sequences, about 6% seen once, with 20% to 25% in the top ten. Material: PBMCs, obtained at follow-up. Receptors were obtained from a male donor with early-stage non-small cell lung cancer.

The genes are TRBV5-1 and TRBJ2-2, with TRBD2 identical over 11 bases. After removal of 0 bases from V and 0 bases from J, the junction contained 7 bases not matched to a gene. The CDR3 is 19 amino acids. The germline gives CDR1 SGHRS, CDR2 YFSETQ. In DNA form, the CDR3 reads TGCGCCAGCAGCTTGGCCAAGACTAGCGGGGCTACGAACACCGGGGAGCTGTTTTTT. The encoded protein is CASSLAKTSGATNTGELFF.

This clonotype was found many times. DNA for the CDR3: TGTGCCAGCAGCCAAGGCAGGGTATACACTGAAGCTTTCTTT. Encoded protein: CASSQGRVYTEAFF. The chain has TRBV4-2 and TRBJ1-1; the D gene is possibly TRBD1 (5 bases). With 1 base removed from V and 3 bases from J, the gap between germline ends came to 9 bases. This CDR3 is 14 amino acids long. Germline assignment: CDR1 LGHNA and CDR2 YNFKEQ.

The sample holds many counts of this clonotype. V usage is TRBV6-2 or TRBV6-3 and J usage is TRBJ2-2; D is undetermined. Germline V gene lookup returns CDR1 MNHEY and CDR2 SVGEGT. The ends were cut back, 2 bases at V and 5 bases at J, with 9 bases in the middle. The CDR3 is 14 residues long. The CDR3 nucleotides read TGTGCCAGCAGTTACCTTCCGCTTACCGGGGAGCTGTTTTTT. Translated, it gives CASSYLPLTGELFF.

This clonotype was counted at least ten times. One end of the junction varies from germline; a read error may be responsible. The chain carries TRBV7-7 and TRBJ2-1; 10 bases are shared with TRBD2. CDR1 is SSHAT, CDR2 FNYEAQ, per germline (reference sequence). This CDR3 contains 15 residues. The CDR3 region is CASSPSGRSHNEQFF. The CDR3 nucleotides read TGTGCTAGCAGCCCTAGCGGGAGAAGCCACAATGAGCAGTTCTTC.

This clonotype has a count of ten or more. V usage is TRBV20-1 and J usage is TRBJ2-1; D is uncertain. CDR3 length: 11 residues. Trimming left V 5 bases short and J 7 bases short, with 9 bases between. Germline CDR1 is DFQATT and CDR2 is SNEGSKA (reference sequence). CDR3 sequence (DNA): TGCAGTGCTGGGTCCTCGAATGAGCAGTTCTTC. It codes for CSAGSSNEQFF.

This clonotype was seen at least ten times. V gene TRBV27 combines with J gene TRBJ2-7; D is perhaps TRBD1 (6 bases). The CDR3 spans 14 residues. V lost 6 bases and J 4 bases, leaving 16 bases between the germline ends. Germline CDR1 reads MNHEY; CDR2 reads SMNVEV (reference sequence). The CDR3 DNA follows: TGTGCCAGCAGGGTCCGGGACAAGACATACGAGCAGTACGTC. Amino acid sequence: CASRVRDKTYEQYV.

This clonotype has at least ten counts. The CDR3 DNA reads as TGCGCCAGCAGCTCGGGACTAGCGGGCGCCTACAATGAGCAGTTCTTC. It specifies CASSSGLAGAYNEQFF. The chain joins TRBV5-1 to TRBJ2-1; 12 nucleotides agree with TRBD2. CDR1 is SGHRS, CDR2 YFSETQ, per germline. The ends lost 3 bases at V and 2 bases at J; junction bases unmatched: 3. The CDR3 length is 16 residues.

This clonotype was observed a handful of times. The chain has TRBV12-3 or TRBV12-4 and TRBJ1-6; D remains ambiguous. This CDR3 comprises 12 residues. The V end lost 4 bases, the J end lost 2 bases, and 0 bases lay between the germline ends. The CDR3 sequence is CASSSYNSPLHF. As DNA, the CDR3 is TGTGCCAGCAGTTCCTATAATTCACCCCTCCACTTT.

In this sample, this clonotype turned up many times. The chain employs TRBV11-2 and TRBJ2-5, with TRBD1 matching over 7 bases. Trimming removed 2 bases from V and 1 base from J; junction bases left unmatched: 4. Germline-derived CDR1 and CDR2 are SGHAT and FQNNGV. The CDR3 covers 15 residues. CDR3 nucleotide sequence: TGTGCCAGCAGCTTAAATAGGGGGCGCCAAGAGACCCAGTACTTC. Its protein product is CASSLNRGRQETQYF.

This clonotype was detected ten times or more. The V and J genes are TRBV20-1 and TRBJ2-7, with D unclear. Germline CDR1 is DFQATT and CDR2 is SNEGSKA (reference sequence). This CDR3 is built from 12 residues. V was trimmed by 5 bases and J by 3 bases, leaving 11 bases between them. The DNA for the CDR3 is TGCAGTGCTCACCCGGACGGCTACGAGCAGTACTTC. This gives the protein CSAHPDGYEQYF.

The sample holds many counts of this clonotype. The rearrangement links TRBV4-3 to TRBJ2-3; 12 nucleotides agree with TRBD2. The CDR3 contains 17 residues. Germline CDR1 and CDR2: LGHNA and YSLEER. J was trimmed by 2 bases and V by 0 bases; bases with no gene match: 3. Here the CDR3 reads CASSQETSGGHTDTQYF. CDR3 DNA sequence: TGCGCCAGCAGCCAAGAAACTAGCGGGGGGCACACAGATACGCAGTATTTT.

A few counts support this clonotype. The chain has TRBV7-9 and TRBJ1-6; unclear D gene. Germline CDR1 reads SEHNR; CDR2 reads FQNEAQ (reference sequence). This CDR3 region has 13 residues. The V end lost 3 bases, the J end lost 8 bases, and 8 bases lay between the germline ends. The DNA of the CDR3 is TGTGCCAGCAGCTTCTCCGAGGATTCACCCCTCCACTTT. This gives the protein CASSFSEDSPLHF.

This clonotype turned up a few times. The genes are TRBV20-1 and TRBJ2-5; tentative D call: TRBD1 (5 bases). V was pared by 3 bases and J by 5 bases, with 13 bases between. The CDR3 runs 13 residues. CDR1 and CDR2 from the germline V gene are DFQATT and SNEGSKA (reference sequence). The CDR3 DNA is TGCAGTGCTAGGGTACAGGCAGGGGAGACCCAGTACTTC. Amino acids: CSARVQAGETQYF.

This clonotype was counted at least ten times. The V gene is TRBV28, the J gene TRBJ2-7; D is possibly TRBD1 (7 bases). V dropped 5 bases and J dropped 6 bases, with 20 bases sitting between them. There are 15 residues in the CDR3. CDR1 is MDHEN and CDR2 is SYDVKM in the germline V gene. CDR3 nucleotide sequence: TGTGCCAGCAGTCCCAGAGGTTTCCAGGGGGGCGAGCAGTACGTC. This sequence encodes CASSPRGFQGGEQYV.

The table lists this clonotype with many counts. The gene calls are TRBV27 and TRBJ2-3; no clear D gene. CDR1 is MNHEY and CDR2 is SMNVEV in the germline V gene (reference sequence). This CDR3 has 18 residues. Deletions cut 6 bases from V and 2 bases from J, with 24 bases between. The CDR3 is CASSPKPIADHYTDTQYF. CDR3 nucleotides: TGTGCCAGCAGCCCTAAGCCTATAGCAGACCATTACACAGATACGCAGTATTTT.

The chain combines TRBV25-1 with TRBJ2-1, with a weak D call TRBD1 (5 bases). Trimming left V 6 bases short and J 5 bases short, with 14 bases between. Germline V gene sequence: CDR1 MGHDK, CDR2 SYGVNS. The CDR3 contains 14 residues. The CDR3 DNA reads TGTGCCAGCAGCTTACCCAGGGCGGACAATGAGCAGTTCTTC. It encodes CASSLPRADNEQFF.

This clonotype was seen repeatedly, ten times or more. The rearrangement joins TRBV9 to TRBJ2-2; D remains unclear. Germline CDR1 is SGDLS and CDR2 is YYNGEE. The CDR3 has 17 amino acids. V was shortened by 4 bases and J by 0 bases, with 16 bases between the two germline ends. The CDR3 sequence: CASSPSVGYSNTGELFF. For the CDR3, the DNA is TGTGCCAGCAGCCCCTCAGTGGGGTACTCGAACACCGGGGAGCTGTTTTTT.

This clonotype was seen at least ten times. In nucleotides, the CDR3 is TGCAGTGCAAGGGACATAGCTAACTATGGCTACACCTTC. Amino acid sequence: CSARDIANYGYTF. This rearrangement joins TRBV20-1 to TRBJ1-2, with a possible D match to TRBD1 (6 bases). There are 13 residues in the CDR3. Germline V gene lookup returns CDR1 DFQATT and CDR2 SNEGSKA (reference sequence). Trimming removed 6 bases at V and 0 bases at J, with 11 bases between.

This clonotype was picked up many times. This chain links TRBV12-3 or TRBV12-4 with TRBJ1-4; the match to TRBD1 covers 7 bases. The CDR3 is 15 amino acids. The V gene end was trimmed by 1 base and the J gene end by 8 bases; junction bases not matched to a gene: 7. CDR3 coding DNA: TGTGCCAGCAGTTTAGGGGACAGCGGGCGAGAAAAACTGTTTTTT. Amino acids: CASSLGDSGREKLFF.

This clonotype has a count of ten or more. The gene calls are TRBV5-5 and TRBJ2-5, with unresolved D. There are 15 residues in the CDR3. V lost 0 bases and J lost 0, with 9 bases in between. Germline-derived CDR1 and CDR2 are SGHKS and YYEKEE (reference sequence). The CDR3 protein is CASSLVMHNQETQYF. In DNA, the CDR3 is TGTGCCAGCAGCTTGGTTATGCACAACCAAGAGACCCAGTACTTC.

This clonotype was picked up many times. The rearrangement joins TRBV6-5 to TRBJ1-1; perhaps TRBD1 as D (6 bases). Germline values: CDR1 MNHEY, CDR2 SVGAGI. This CDR3 contains 11 residues. Trimming removed 0 bases at V and 12 bases at J, with 8 bases between. The DNA of the CDR3 is TGTGCCAGCAGTTACTCCGGGACAACTTTCTTT. This translates into CASSYSGTTFF.

This clonotype appeared a few times. V usage is TRBV27 and J usage is TRBJ2-2; 14 bases align to TRBD2. The V gene end was trimmed by 0 bases and the J gene end by 5 bases; junction bases not matched to a gene: 8. Germline loops: CDR1 MNHEY, CDR2 SMNVEV (reference sequence). The CDR3 has 19 amino acids. CDR3 nucleotides: TGTGCCAGCAGTTTATCGGCTCCGGGACTAGCGGGAGAAACCGGGGAGCTGTTTTTT. Translation gives CASSLSAPGLAGETGELFF.

This clonotype was seen many times. V and J are TRBV11-3 and TRBJ2-1; TRBD2 matches at 10 bases. V was clipped by 4 bases and J by 4 bases; unmatched bases: 1. This CDR3 comprises 14 residues. From germline, CDR1 is SGHNT and CDR2 YENEEA. CDR3 in DNA: TGTGCCAGCAGCTCGGGACTAGCGTACAATGAGCAGTTCTTC. Translating gives CASSSGLAYNEQFF.

This clonotype was picked up many times. V usage is TRBV9 and J usage is TRBJ2-1, with D tentatively TRBD1 or TRBD2 (7 bases each). Looked up from germline, CDR1 is SGDLS and CDR2 is YYNGEE. This CDR3 is 14 amino acids long. The V gene lost 6 bases and the J gene lost 8 bases, with 18 bases spanning the gap. The CDR3 nucleotides are TGTGCCAGCACCCAGGGGGGGCGGTCGGATGAGCAGTTCTTC. It translates to CASTQGGRSDEQFF.

This clonotype has just a few counts. V and J are TRBV4-3 and TRBJ1-3; TRBD1 matches 9 bases. Germline trimming cut 0 bases from V and 2 bases from J; bases unmatched to any gene: 2. The CDR3 is made up of 16 amino acids. The germline V gene encodes CDR1 LGHNA and CDR2 YSLEER. CDR3 sequence: CASSQDTGGTGNTIYF. CDR3 DNA sequence: TGCGCCAGCAGCCAAGACACAGGGGGCACTGGAAACACCATATATTTT.

This clonotype showed up many times. The gene calls are TRBV18 and TRBJ2-7; 8 bases are a match to TRBD1. Germline assignment: CDR1 KGHSH and CDR2 LQKENI. The CDR3 covers 14 residues. DNA of the CDR3: TGTGCCAGCTCACCTTCAGGGGGCTCCAACGAGCAGTACGTC. It translates to CASSPSGGSNEQYV.

In this sample, this clonotype turned up many times. J is TRBJ2-2 and V is TRBV2; D gene unclear. V lost 3 bases, J lost 7 bases, and 15 bases lay in between. The CDR3 has 15 residues. CDR1 is SNHLY and CDR2 is FYNNEI in the germline V gene. CDR3 protein: CASSDKGLKNGELFF. CDR3 in DNA: TGTGCCAGCAGTGATAAGGGCCTGAAGAACGGGGAGCTGTTTTTT.